This T cell receptor (beta chain) was obtained from a study of T cells in Graves' hyperthyroidism and ophthalmopathy. Study-wide context: Sampling of peripheral blood happened at initial diagnosis, prior to any treatment.

Amplification yielded TCR beta CDR3 regions, with RNA transcripts as the source. The study used the HTBI primer set for a first-round RT-PCR of the TCR CDR3. Each CDR3 protein is one row after TCRdb ran MiXCR on the multiplex PCR reads. The sample yields over 300,000 distinct CDR3 sequences, approximately 13% seen once. This clonotype was picked up many times. The hyperthyroidism patients had all been newly diagnosed, and their disease duration was under 2 months. Their ages ranged from 18 to 65 years. Clinical symptoms, serum thyroxine and TRAb, thyroid ultrasound and orbital computed tomography were used for the diagnoses. Sequencing was done on a sample of blood. This receptor was obtained from a woman aged 60 to 75 with Graves' hyperthyroidism.

CDR3 sequence: CASSENGGPSYEQYF. In DNA, the CDR3 is TGTGCCAGCAGTGAAAACGGGGGGCCCTCCTACGAGCAGTACTTC. J is TRBJ2-7 and V is TRBV2, with D possibly TRBD2 on 7 matching bases. The CDR3 totals 15 residues. V lost 2 bases to trimming and J lost 0 bases, with 11 bases between them. The germline V gene encodes CDR1 SNHLY and CDR2 FYNNEI.